This T cell receptor beta chain originates from a study of cytomegalovirus exposure and HLA in healthy donors. The primer mix had 60 Vbeta and 13 Jbeta primers. Profiling relied on immunoSEQ multiplex PCR, and the TCRdb table lists in-frame clones only, not all of them. Of some 140,000 clones in the sample, about 80% were seen once. Findings of the study overall: Overall, about 160 TCR beta chains were annotated as cytomegalovirus-associated.

Comments on this clone: What it binds is not known.

Sequencing used PBMCs. The TCR originated in a woman in her 40s in good health and CMV-seronegative.

The chain's CDR3 is CASSPPSGGGDTQYF. In DNA, the CDR3 is TGTGCCAGCTCACCACCTAGCGGGGGCGGAGATACGCAGTATTTT. The chain employs TRBV18 and TRBJ2-3; 9 positions agree with TRBD2. Unmatched junction bases numbered 3, after V lost 0 bases and J lost 5 bases. Germline V gives CDR1 KGHSH, CDR2 LQKENI. The CDR3 is 15 residues long.